Following are 16 T cell receptor beta chains from one sample sequenced in a study of radiation and T cells in renal cell carcinoma. Only in-frame clones appear in the TCRdb table, and some are missing; sequencing was by immunoSEQ multiplex PCR. The repertoire holds 130,000 to 150,000 clones, with approximately 90% as singletons. As to time point: baseline pretreatment blood. The treatment was: 15 Gy SBRT to primary tumor, nephrectomy 4 weeks later. The specimen comprised blood, sampled from a patient whose treatment included radiotherapy and nephrectomy. The receptors stem from a woman aged 45-65 years with renal cell carcinoma.

The rearrangement joins TRBV7-9 to TRBJ2-1; TRBD1 matches 10 bases. With 4 bases clipped from V and 3 bases from J, the junction kept 3 bases outside the gene matches. This CDR3 region has 15 residues. Germline CDR1 and CDR2: SEHNR and FQNEAQ (reference sequence). The DNA for the CDR3 is TGTGCCAGCAGCTCTCGGACAGGGGGCTACAATGAGCAGTTCTTC. It specifies CASSSRTGGYNEQFF.

The chain employs TRBV5-1 and TRBJ2-7, with 8 bases identical to TRBD2. Germline values: CDR1 SGHRS, CDR2 YFSETQ. V lost 0 bases to trimming and J lost 2 bases; unmatched junction nucleotides: 1. CDR3 length: 14 residues. The CDR3 bases are TGCGCCAGCAGCTTGGACGGGGGGGCCTACGAGCAGTACTTC. It specifies CASSLDGGAYEQYF.

This chain joins TRBV5-1 and TRBJ2-7; perhaps TRBD2 as D (6 bases). V was cut by 3 bases and J by 5 bases, with 15 bases left in between. This CDR3 has 14 amino acids. CDR1 SGHRS and CDR2 YFSETQ come from the germline V gene. As DNA, the CDR3 is TGCGCCAGCAGCTCGACGGGGGTCCGGGACGAGCAGTACTTC. It codes for CASSSTGVRDEQYF. Using reference TRBV5-1 and TRBJ2-7 for the parts outside the CDR3, the full variable domain is KAGVTQTPRYLIKTRGQQVTLSCSPISGHRSVSWYQQTPGQGLQFLFEYFSETQRNKGNFPGRFSGRQFSNSRSEMNVSTLELGDSALYLCASSSTGVRDEQYFGPGTRLTVT.

This chain uses TRBV4-1 with TRBJ2-7, with D hard to call. Deletions cut 3 bases from V and 2 bases from J, with 5 bases between. CDR1 is MGHRA, CDR2 YSYEKL, per germline. The CDR3 covers 12 residues. The CDR3, as DNA: TGCGCCAGCAGCCAGGGCCCCTACGAGCAGTACTTC. Its protein is CASSQGPYEQYF.

To note about this clone: Other DNA sequences from this sample encode an identical CDR3 as well. This chain links TRBV5-4 with TRBJ2-5, with a tentative D call TRBD2 (5 bases). The CDR3 runs 14 residues. CDR1 and CDR2 (germline): SGHNT, YYREEE (reference sequence). Trimming left V 1 base short and J 1 base short, with 8 bases between. The CDR3 loop reads CASSLSGTQETQYF. CDR3 coding DNA: TGTGCCAGCAGCTTGAGCGGCACCCAAGAGACCCAGTACTTC.

V usage is TRBV7-2 and J usage is TRBJ2-5; 9 nucleotides match TRBD1. The germline V gene encodes CDR1 SGHTA and CDR2 FQGNSA. The V and J ends lost 1 base and 1 base, in that order; junction bases with no gene match: 4. The CDR3 is 16 amino acids. The CDR3 here is CASSLGGTGTQETQYF. The DNA for the CDR3 is TGTGCCAGCAGCTTAGGCGGGACAGGGACCCAAGAGACCCAGTACTTC. Full variable domain (missing parts from reference TRBV7-2 and TRBJ2-5): GAGVSQSPSNKVTEKGKDVELRCDPISGHTALYWYRQSLGQGLEFLIYFQGNSAPDKSGLPSDRFSAERTGGSVSTLTIQRTQQEDSAVYLCASSLGGTGTQETQYFGPGTRLLVL.

This clone was observed a single time. The chain links TRBV20-1 to TRBJ2-1, with 11 bases aligning to TRBD2. Germline V lookup: CDR1 DFQATT, CDR2 SNEGSKA (reference sequence). This CDR3 region has 11 residues. After removal of 5 bases from V and 15 bases from J, the junction contained 6 bases not matched to a gene. Written as DNA, the CDR3 is TGCAGTGCTCCTACTAGCGGGGGTGCGTTCTTC. It is translated as CSAPTSGGAFF.

The chain employs TRBV5-1 and TRBJ1-6, with D uncertain. Trimming shortened V by 0 bases and J by 7 bases, and 8 bases separated the two germline ends. Per the germline V gene, CDR1 is SGHRS and CDR2 is YFSETQ. The CDR3 length is 14 residues. The CDR3 coding sequence is TGCGCCAGCAGCTTGGAAGGTGGAAATTCACCCCTCCACTTT. It encodes CASSLEGGNSPLHF.

The chain couples TRBV19 to TRBJ1-6; possibly TRBD1 for D (6 bases). CDR1 and CDR2 (germline): LNHDA, SQIVND (reference sequence). V dropped 5 bases and J dropped 7 bases, with 9 bases sitting between them. CDR3 size: 13 residues. The CDR3: CASSEGVNSPLHF. The CDR3 bases are TGTGCCAGTAGTGAGGGGGTGAATTCACCCCTCCACTTT.

This clone came up a few times. The chain links TRBV7-8 to TRBJ2-3; D is uncertain. Germline-derived CDR1 and CDR2 are SGHVS and FQNEAQ. The CDR3 runs 13 residues. Trimming stripped 5 bases from V and 1 base from J, with 7 bases between. The CDR3 DNA sequence: TGTGCCAGCAGCGCACCGCGCACAGATACGCAGTATTTT. As protein: CASSAPRTDTQYF.

The chain recombines TRBV18 with TRBJ2-1; 7 nucleotides line up with TRBD2. Germline-derived CDR1 and CDR2 are KGHSH and LQKENI. The length of the CDR3 is 15 residues. J gave up 2 bases and V 5 bases, and 6 bases lay outside the gene matches. CDR3 coding DNA: TGTGCCAGCTCAGCTAGCGGACTTACCTACAATGAGCAGTTCTTC. This gives the protein CASSASGLTYNEQFF.

The chain recombines TRBV7-8 with TRBJ2-7; 9 bases match TRBD1. The V and J ends lost 1 base and 7 bases, in that order; junction bases with no gene match: 8. CDR1 and CDR2 from the germline V gene are SGHVS and FQNEAQ. This CDR3 comprises 15 residues. The DNA for the CDR3 is TGTGCCAGCAGCTTAGGAGGACAGGGGATAGGGGAGCAGTACTTC. This sequence encodes CASSLGGQGIGEQYF.

The genes are TRBV30 and TRBJ1-6; unclear D gene. This CDR3 region has 13 residues. V lost 8 bases and J lost 0, with 8 bases in between. Germline assignment: CDR1 GTSNPN and CDR2 SVGIG (reference sequence). Here the CDR3 DNA reads TGTGCCGGCCAGAGCTCCTATAATTCACCCCTCCACTTT. The encoded protein is CAGQSSYNSPLHF.

This clone was seen just once. The chain recombines TRBV6-1 with TRBJ2-7; 16 positions match TRBD2. The CDR3 has 15 residues. The J segment lost 9 bases and the V segment lost 5 bases, leaving 7 bases of the junction unmatched. Germline lookup yields CDR1 MNHNS and CDR2 SASEGT. Written as DNA, the CDR3 is TGTGCCAGCAGTACGGGACTAGCGGGGGGGCATGTGCAGTACTTC. Its protein product is CASSTGLAGGHVQYF.

The CDR3 coding sequence is TGTGCCAGCAGCTTGGAACAGACCACCGGGGAGCTGTTTTTT. It yields the protein CASSLEQTTGELFF. V and J are TRBV5-4 and TRBJ2-2, with no clear D. V gave up 0 bases and J gave up 4 bases, with 7 bases separating them. Germline-derived CDR1 and CDR2 are SGHNT and YYREEE (reference sequence). The CDR3 has 14 amino acids.

The chain couples TRBV7-6 to TRBJ2-7; D is tentatively TRBD1 or TRBD2 (6 bases each). CDR1 SGHVS and CDR2 FNYEAQ come from the germline V gene. V was clipped by 5 bases and J by 5 bases, with 19 bases between them. This CDR3 region has 15 residues. The CDR3 nucleotides are TGTGCCAGCAGCCAAACAGGGTTTCCTAGCGACGAGCAGTACTTC. Translation gives CASSQTGFPSDEQYF.